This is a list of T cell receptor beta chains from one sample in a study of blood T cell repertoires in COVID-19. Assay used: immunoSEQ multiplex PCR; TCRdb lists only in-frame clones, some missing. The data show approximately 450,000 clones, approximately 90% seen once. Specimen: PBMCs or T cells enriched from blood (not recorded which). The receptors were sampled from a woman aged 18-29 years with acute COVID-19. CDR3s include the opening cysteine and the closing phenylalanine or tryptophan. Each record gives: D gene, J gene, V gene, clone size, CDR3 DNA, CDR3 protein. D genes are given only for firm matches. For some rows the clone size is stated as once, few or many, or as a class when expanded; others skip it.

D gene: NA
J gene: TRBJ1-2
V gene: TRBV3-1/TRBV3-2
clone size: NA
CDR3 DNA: TGTGCCAGCAGCCAAGTCTCCCGTGGCTACACCTTC
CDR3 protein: CASSQVSRGYTF

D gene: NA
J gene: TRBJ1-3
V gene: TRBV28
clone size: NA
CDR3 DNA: TGTGCCAGCAGTCCTTACTCTGGAAACACCATATATTTT
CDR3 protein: CASSPYSGNTIYF

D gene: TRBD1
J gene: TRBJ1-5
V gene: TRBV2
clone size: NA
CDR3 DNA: TGTGCCAGCAGTTGGACAGGGACTAACAATCAGCCCCAGCATTTT
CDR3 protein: CASSWTGTNNQPQHF

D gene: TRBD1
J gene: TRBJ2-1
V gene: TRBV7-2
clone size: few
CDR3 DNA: TGTGCCAGCAGCTTACACAGGGGCAATGAGCAGTTCTTC
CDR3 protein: CASSLHRGNEQFF

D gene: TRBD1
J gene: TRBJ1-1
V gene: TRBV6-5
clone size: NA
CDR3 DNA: TGTGCCAGCAGTTACGGGACAGGAGGGGGGGAAACTGAAGCTTTCTTT
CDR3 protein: CASSYGTGGGETEAFF

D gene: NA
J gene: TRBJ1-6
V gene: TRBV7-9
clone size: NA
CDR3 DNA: TGTGCCAGCAGCTTTCTGGGGCCGAGCTCCTATAATTCACCCCTCCACTTT
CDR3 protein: CASSFLGPSSYNSPLHF

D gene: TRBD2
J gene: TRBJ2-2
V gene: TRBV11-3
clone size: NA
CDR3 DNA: TGTGCCAGCAGCTTATGGTCTATAGGCGGGAGTATCACCGGGGAGCTGTTTTTT
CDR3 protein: CASSLWSIGGSITGELFF

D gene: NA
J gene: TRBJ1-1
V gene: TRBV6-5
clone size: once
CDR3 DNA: TGTGCCAGCAGTAGATCAGGGGTTAACACTGAAGCTTTCTTT
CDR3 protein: CASSRSGVNTEAFF

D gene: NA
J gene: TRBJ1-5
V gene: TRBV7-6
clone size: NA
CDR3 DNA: TGTGCCAGCAGCTTAGCCTCAGGGCCGGGGGGGCAGCCCCAGCATTTT
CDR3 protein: CASSLASGPGGQPQHF

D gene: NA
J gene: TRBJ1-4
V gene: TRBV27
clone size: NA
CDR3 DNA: TGTGCCAGCAGGGCCATATTTAATGAAAAACTGTTTTTT
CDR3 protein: CASRAIFNEKLFF

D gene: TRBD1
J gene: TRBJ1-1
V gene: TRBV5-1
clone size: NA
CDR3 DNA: TGCGCCAGCAGCACAGGACAGGGTTTAGCTTTCTTT
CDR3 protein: CASSTGQGLAFF

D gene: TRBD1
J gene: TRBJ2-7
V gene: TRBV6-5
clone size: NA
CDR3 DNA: TGTGCCAGCAAAATGGAGACAGGGTCCTACGAGCAGTACTTC
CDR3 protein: CASKMETGSYEQYF

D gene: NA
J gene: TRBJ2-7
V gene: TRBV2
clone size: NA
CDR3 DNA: TGTGCCAGCAGTGAAGGGGCTTTATCCTACGAGCAGTACTTC
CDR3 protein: CASSEGALSYEQYF

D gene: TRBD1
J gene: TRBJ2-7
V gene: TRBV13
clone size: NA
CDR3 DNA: TGTGCCAGCAGAGAAACCGGGACAGTCATGGGGGCTTCCTACGAGCAGTACTTC
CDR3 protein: CASRETGTVMGASYEQYF

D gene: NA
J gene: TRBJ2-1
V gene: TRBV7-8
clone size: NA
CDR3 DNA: TGTGCCAGCAGCTTAGCGGCGGGGAACTACAATGAGCAGTTCTTC
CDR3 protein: CASSLAAGNYNEQFF

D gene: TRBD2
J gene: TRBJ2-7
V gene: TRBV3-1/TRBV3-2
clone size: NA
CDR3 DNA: TGTGCCAACCTGGCGGGGGGGCGGTACGAGCAGTACTTC
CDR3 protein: CANLAGGRYEQYF

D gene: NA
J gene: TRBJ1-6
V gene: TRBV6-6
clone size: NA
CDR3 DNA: TGTGCCAGCAGTAAATCGGTGGGGGAGGGTTCACCCCTCCACTTT
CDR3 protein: CASSKSVGEGSPLHF

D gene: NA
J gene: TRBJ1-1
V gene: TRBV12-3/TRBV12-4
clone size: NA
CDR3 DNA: TGTGCCAGCAGTTTGCAGGTCTCCGAAGCTTTCTTT
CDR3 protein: CASSLQVSEAFF

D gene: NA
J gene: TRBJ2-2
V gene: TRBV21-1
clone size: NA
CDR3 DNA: TGTGCCAGCAGCACTGGGACTAGCGGTTGTTCCGGGGAGCTGTTTTTT
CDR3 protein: CASSTGTSGCSGELFF

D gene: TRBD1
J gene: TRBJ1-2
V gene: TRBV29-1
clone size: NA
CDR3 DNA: TGCAGCGGGGTACAGGGGCCCTATGGCTACACCTTC
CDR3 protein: CSGVQGPYGYTF

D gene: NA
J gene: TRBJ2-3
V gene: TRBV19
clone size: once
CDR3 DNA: TGTGCCAGTAGGACTAGTTCAGATACGCAGTATTTT
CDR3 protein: CASRTSSDTQYF

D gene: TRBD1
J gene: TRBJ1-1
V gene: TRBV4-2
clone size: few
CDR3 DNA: TGTGCCAGCAGCCAGACCCCGGGACAGGGAGGAGAAGCTTTCTTT
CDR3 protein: CASSQTPGQGGEAFF

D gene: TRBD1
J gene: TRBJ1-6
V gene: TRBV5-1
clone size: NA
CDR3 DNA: TGCGCCAGCAGCTTGTCTACGGACAGGAGGGACTCACCCCTCCACTTT
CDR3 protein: CASSLSTDRRDSPLHF

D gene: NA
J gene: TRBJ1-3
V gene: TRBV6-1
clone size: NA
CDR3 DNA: TGTGCCAGCGGGACAGGAAACACCATATATTTT
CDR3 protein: CASGTGNTIYF

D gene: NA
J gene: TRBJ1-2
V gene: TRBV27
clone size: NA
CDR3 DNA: TGTGCCAGCAGGACAGAAAACTATGGCTACACCTTC
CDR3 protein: CASRTENYGYTF

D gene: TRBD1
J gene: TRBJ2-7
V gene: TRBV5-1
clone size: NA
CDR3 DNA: TGCGCCAGCAGCCAAAGGACAGGGTTCGAGCAGTACTTC
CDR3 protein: CASSQRTGFEQYF

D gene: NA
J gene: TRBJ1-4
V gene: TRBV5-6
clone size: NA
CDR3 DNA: TGTGCCAGCAGCCCCAATCGGGGGGCGAGCTTGGGACTGTTTTTT
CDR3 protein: CASSPNRGASLGLFF

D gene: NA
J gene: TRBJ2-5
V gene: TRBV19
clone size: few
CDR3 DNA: TGTGCCAGTAGTATAGAGGGAGCCCAAGAGACCCAGTACTTC
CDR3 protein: CASSIEGAQETQYF

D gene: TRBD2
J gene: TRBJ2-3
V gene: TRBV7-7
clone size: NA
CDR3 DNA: TGTGCTAGCAGCCCGGGACTAGCGGGGGGACGCACAGATACGCAGTATTTT
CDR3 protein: CASSPGLAGGRTDTQYF

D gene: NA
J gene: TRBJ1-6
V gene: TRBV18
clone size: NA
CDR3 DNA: TGTGCCAGCTCCCCGCAGGGGTTGGAGAATTCACCCCTCCACTTT
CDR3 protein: CASSPQGLENSPLHF

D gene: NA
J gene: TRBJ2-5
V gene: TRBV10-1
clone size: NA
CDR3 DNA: TGCGCCAGCAGTGAGAGGCAGGGAGGTCAAGAGACCCAGTACTTC
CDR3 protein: CASSERQGGQETQYF

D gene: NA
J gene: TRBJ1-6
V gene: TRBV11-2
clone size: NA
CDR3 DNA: TGTGCCAGCAGCTTAGACAGGAACCCCTATAATTCACCCCTCCACTTT
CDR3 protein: CASSLDRNPYNSPLHF

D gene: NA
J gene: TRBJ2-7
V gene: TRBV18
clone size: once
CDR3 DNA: TGTGCCAGCTCACCAGGGGCTGGCAACGAGCAGTACTTC
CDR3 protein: CASSPGAGNEQYF

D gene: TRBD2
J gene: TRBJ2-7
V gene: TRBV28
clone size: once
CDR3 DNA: TGTGCCGCCCGCGGGGGGGGGAGAACCTACGAGCAGTACTTC
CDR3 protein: CAARGGGRTYEQYF

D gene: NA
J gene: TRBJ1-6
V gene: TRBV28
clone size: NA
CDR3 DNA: TGTGCCAGCAGTTTTCGGGTTGACAATTCACCCCTCCACTTT
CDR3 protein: CASSFRVDNSPLHF

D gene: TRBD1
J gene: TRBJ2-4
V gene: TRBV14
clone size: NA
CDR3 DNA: TGTGCCAGCAGCCAAATGGGACAGCAAAAAAACATTCAGTACTTC
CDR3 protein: CASSQMGQQKNIQYF

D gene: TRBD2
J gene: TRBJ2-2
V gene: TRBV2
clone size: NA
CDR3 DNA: TGTGCCACCCGGGGGGGTATCGTCACCGGGGAGCTGTTTTTT
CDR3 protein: CATRGGIVTGELFF

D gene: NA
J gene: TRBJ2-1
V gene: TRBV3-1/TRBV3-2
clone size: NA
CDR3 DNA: TGTGCCAGCAGCCCCTACGGGACACAAAAGACTAATGAGCAGTTCTTC
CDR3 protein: CASSPYGTQKTNEQFF

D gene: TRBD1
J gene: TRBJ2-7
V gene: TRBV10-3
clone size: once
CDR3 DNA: TGTGCCATCAGTGACAGGGGGCTTGACTACGAGCAGTACTTC
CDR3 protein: CAISDRGLDYEQYF

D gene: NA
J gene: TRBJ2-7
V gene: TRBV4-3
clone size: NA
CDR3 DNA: TGCGCCAGCAGCCAAGATTCGTCAGACAGGTACTACGAGCAGTACTTC
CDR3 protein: CASSQDSSDRYYEQYF

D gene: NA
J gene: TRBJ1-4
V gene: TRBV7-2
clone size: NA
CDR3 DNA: TGTGCCAGCACCCCGGGGACAACTAATGAAAAACTGTTTTTT
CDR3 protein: CASTPGTTNEKLFF

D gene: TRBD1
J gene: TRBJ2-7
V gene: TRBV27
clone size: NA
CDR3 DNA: TGTGCCAGCAGTTTTTACAGGGGGTACGAGCAGTACTTC
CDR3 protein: CASSFYRGYEQYF

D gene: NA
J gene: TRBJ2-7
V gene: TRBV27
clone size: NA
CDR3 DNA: TGTGCCAGCTTACAGGGCTACGAGCAGTACTTC
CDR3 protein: CASLQGYEQYF

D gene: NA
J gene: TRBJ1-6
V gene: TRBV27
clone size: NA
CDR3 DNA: TGTGCCAGCACGGTGGGGGGAGGAAATTCACCCCTCCACTTT
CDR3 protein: CASTVGGGNSPLHF

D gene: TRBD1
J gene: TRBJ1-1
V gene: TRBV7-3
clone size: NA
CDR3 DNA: TGTGCCAGCAGCCGGACAGGGTTCACTGAAGCTTTCTTT
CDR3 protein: CASSRTGFTEAFF

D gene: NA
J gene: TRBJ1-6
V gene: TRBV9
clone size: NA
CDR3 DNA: TGTGCCAGCAGCCCCCTGGGTCGGGAATTGTATTCACCCCTCCACTTT
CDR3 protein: CASSPLGRELYSPLHF

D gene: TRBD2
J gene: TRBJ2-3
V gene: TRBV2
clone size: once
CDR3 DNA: TGTGCCAGCAGGAGCGGGGTTAGCACAGATACGCAGTATTTT
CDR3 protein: CASRSGVSTDTQYF

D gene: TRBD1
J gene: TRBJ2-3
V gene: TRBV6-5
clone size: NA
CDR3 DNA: TGTGCCAGCAACGGACAGGGGGGCACAGATACGCAGTATTTT
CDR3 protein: CASNGQGGTDTQYF

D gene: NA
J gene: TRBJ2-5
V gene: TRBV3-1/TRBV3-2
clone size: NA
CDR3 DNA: TGTGCCAGCAGCCAAGGGACTTCTGAGACCCAGTACTTC
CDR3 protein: CASSQGTSETQYF

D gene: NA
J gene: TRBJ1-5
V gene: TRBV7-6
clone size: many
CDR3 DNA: TGTGCCAGCAGCTTAATTCTTAGATCGAGTCAGCCCCAGCATTTT
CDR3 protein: CASSLILRSSQPQHF

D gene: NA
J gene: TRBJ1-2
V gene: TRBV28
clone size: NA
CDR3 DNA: TGTGCCAGCAGTCGGGACTCCCAAAGTGACTACACCTTC
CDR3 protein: CASSRDSQSDYTF

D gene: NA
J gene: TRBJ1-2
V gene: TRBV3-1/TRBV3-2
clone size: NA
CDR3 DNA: TGTGCCAGCAGCCAAGCGACCCCAAGGAGGTATGGCTACACCTTC
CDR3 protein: CASSQATPRRYGYTF

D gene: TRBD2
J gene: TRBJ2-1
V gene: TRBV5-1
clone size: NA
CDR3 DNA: TGCGCCAGCAGCCTATTCTGGACTAGCAATGAGCAGTTCTTC
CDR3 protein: CASSLFWTSNEQFF

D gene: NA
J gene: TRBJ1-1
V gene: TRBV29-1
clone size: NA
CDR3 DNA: TGCAGCGTTTCGGGGGTGAACACTGAAGCTTTCTTT
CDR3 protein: CSVSGVNTEAFF

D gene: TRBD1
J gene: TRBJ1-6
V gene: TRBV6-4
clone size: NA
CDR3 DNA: TGTGCCAGCAGTTTGACAGGGGGAAATTCACCCCTCCACTTT
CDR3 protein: CASSLTGGNSPLHF

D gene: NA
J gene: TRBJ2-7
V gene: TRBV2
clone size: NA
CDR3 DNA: TGTGCCAGCAGCGGCGGGGCGCGGGAGCAGTACTTC
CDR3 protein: CASSGGAREQYF

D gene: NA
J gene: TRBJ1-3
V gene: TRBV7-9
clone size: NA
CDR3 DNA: TGTGCCAGCAGTCGTCCTGAGGTTTCTGGAAACACCATATATTTT
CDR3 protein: CASSRPEVSGNTIYF